A selection of T cell receptor beta chains follows, all from one sample in a study of response to subunit inactivated influenza vaccine. TCRdb redid the calling of the RT-PCR reads with MiXCR, one entry per CDR3 protein. Found here are 800,000 or so distinct CDR3 sequences, around 21% of them singletons; the top ten hold roughly 10%. The sample in question was PBMCs from blood, obtained 4 to 6 days after vaccination. All receptors derive from a man in his fifties who received an inactivated influenza vaccine. The CDR3 runs from the conserved cysteine through the conserved F or W. D genes are given only for firm matches. Rows give clone size only sometimes, using once, few, many, or a class for an expanded clone.

J gene: TRBJ2-1; D gene: TRBD1; V gene: TRBV29-1; CDR3 length: 14; clone size: few; CDR3 DNA: TGCAGCGTTGAGCCCGGGACAGGGAACAATGAGCAGTTCTTC; CDR3 protein: CSVEPGTGNNEQFF
J gene: TRBJ2-7; D gene: TRBD2; V gene: TRBV20-1; CDR3 length: 15; clone size: NA; CDR3 DNA: TGCAGTGCTAGAGATCTAGCGGGGGACTCCTACGAGCAGTACTTC; CDR3 protein: CSARDLAGDSYEQYF
J gene: TRBJ2-2; D gene: TRBD2; V gene: TRBV20-1; CDR3 length: 16; clone size: NA; CDR3 DNA: TGCAGTGCCCGGACTAGCGGGAGGCCCAACACCGGGGAGCTGTTTTTT; CDR3 protein: CSARTSGRPNTGELFF
J gene: TRBJ2-1; D gene: NA; V gene: TRBV30; CDR3 length: 12; clone size: NA; CDR3 DNA: TGTGCCTGGAGTGTAACCGGTAACGAGCAGTTCTTC; CDR3 protein: CAWSVTGNEQFF
J gene: TRBJ2-1; D gene: NA; V gene: TRBV20-1; CDR3 length: 14; clone size: NA; CDR3 DNA: TGCAGTGCTAGAGACCGGGAATCCTACAATGAGCAGTTCTTC; CDR3 protein: CSARDRESYNEQFF
J gene: TRBJ2-1; D gene: TRBD2; V gene: TRBV12-3/TRBV12-4; CDR3 length: 16; clone size: few; CDR3 DNA: TGTGCCAGCAGTTTAGCGCTTGCGGGGGGTGTGGATGAGCAGTTCTTC; CDR3 protein: CASSLALAGGVDEQFF
J gene: TRBJ2-7; D gene: NA; V gene: TRBV6-2/TRBV6-3; CDR3 length: 12; clone size: NA; CDR3 DNA: TGTGCCAGCAGTACTTGGGCTGGAGAGCAGTACTTC; CDR3 protein: CASSTWAGEQYF
J gene: TRBJ2-1; D gene: NA; V gene: TRBV15; CDR3 length: 16; clone size: NA; CDR3 DNA: TGTGCCACCAGCAGAGCCGCCGGGATCACCTACAATGAGCAGTTCTTC; CDR3 protein: CATSRAAGITYNEQFF
J gene: TRBJ2-1; D gene: TRBD2; V gene: TRBV27; CDR3 length: 16; clone size: few; CDR3 DNA: TGTGCCAGCAGTTTATTGACTAGCGGGATCTACAATGAGCAGTTCTTC; CDR3 protein: CASSLLTSGIYNEQFF
J gene: TRBJ2-1; D gene: TRBD1; V gene: TRBV4-3; CDR3 length: 16; clone size: NA; CDR3 DNA: TGCGCCAGCAGCCAAGAACCAGGGGGCTTTTACAATGAGCAGTTCTTC; CDR3 protein: CASSQEPGGFYNEQFF
J gene: TRBJ2-7; D gene: TRBD2; V gene: TRBV7-2; CDR3 length: 15; clone size: few; CDR3 DNA: TGTGCCAGCAGCGTCGGACTAGCGGGGGAGTACGAGCAGTACTTC; CDR3 protein: CASSVGLAGEYEQYF
J gene: TRBJ1-1; D gene: NA; V gene: TRBV7-2; CDR3 length: 15; clone size: NA; CDR3 DNA: TGTGCCAGCAGCTTAGGTCCAGGGAGCGACACTGAAGCTTTCTTT; CDR3 protein: CASSLGPGSDTEAFF
J gene: TRBJ1-5; D gene: TRBD1; V gene: TRBV4-2; CDR3 length: 13; clone size: NA; CDR3 DNA: TGTGCCAGCAGCCAAGGGCCTGGACAGGGGCAGCATTTT; CDR3 protein: CASSQGPGQGQHF
J gene: TRBJ1-4; D gene: NA; V gene: TRBV5-1; CDR3 length: 14; clone size: many; CDR3 DNA: TGCGCCAGCAGCTCTACTTCAACTAATGAAAAACTGTTTTTT; CDR3 protein: CASSSTSTNEKLFF
J gene: TRBJ2-4; D gene: NA; V gene: TRBV5-1; CDR3 length: 17; clone size: few; CDR3 DNA: TGCGCCAGCAGCTTGGCCCCGACAGGGAGGCCCAAAAACATTCAGTACTTC; CDR3 protein: CASSLAPTGRPKNIQYF
J gene: TRBJ2-5; D gene: NA; V gene: TRBV7-2; CDR3 length: 15; clone size: NA; CDR3 DNA: TGTGCCAGCAGCTCCCCCAGCGGGCTACAAGAGACCCAGTACTTC; CDR3 protein: CASSSPSGLQETQYF
J gene: TRBJ2-1; D gene: NA; V gene: TRBV20-1; CDR3 length: 16; clone size: few; CDR3 DNA: TGCAGTGCGGTGTCCGGCGTCGGACAGATCACCAATGAGCAGTTCTTC; CDR3 protein: CSAVSGVGQITNEQFF
J gene: TRBJ1-6; D gene: NA; V gene: TRBV10-3; CDR3 length: 13; clone size: many; CDR3 DNA: TGTGCCATCACCCAGGCTGGGAATTCACCCCTCCACTTT; CDR3 protein: CAITQAGNSPLHF
J gene: TRBJ2-1; D gene: TRBD2; V gene: TRBV29-1; CDR3 length: 17; clone size: NA; CDR3 DNA: TGCAGCGGGAGGACTAGCGGGGGATTTACTCTTTACAATGAGCAGTTCTTC; CDR3 protein: CSGRTSGGFTLYNEQFF
J gene: TRBJ2-2; D gene: TRBD2; V gene: TRBV28; CDR3 length: 18; clone size: few; CDR3 DNA: TGTGCCAGCAGCCCTCTAGCGGGAGGGCCTTTGGGGACCGGGGAGCTGTTTTTT; CDR3 protein: CASSPLAGGPLGTGELFF
J gene: TRBJ2-1; D gene: TRBD2; V gene: TRBV30; CDR3 length: 16; clone size: NA; CDR3 DNA: TGTGCCGTAAAGGGAAAAAGCGGGACCACCCTCAATGAGCAGTTCTTC; CDR3 protein: CAVKGKSGTTLNEQFF
J gene: TRBJ1-1; D gene: NA; V gene: TRBV30; CDR3 length: 11; clone size: NA; CDR3 DNA: TGTGCCTGGAGTTACGGTATTGAAGCTTTCTTT; CDR3 protein: CAWSYGIEAFF
J gene: TRBJ2-7; D gene: NA; V gene: TRBV4-3; CDR3 length: 16; clone size: few; CDR3 DNA: TGCGCCAGCAGCCATAACAGGGACGTAAACTCCTACGAGCAGTACTTC; CDR3 protein: CASSHNRDVNSYEQYF
J gene: TRBJ1-6; D gene: NA; V gene: TRBV5-6; CDR3 length: 14; clone size: few; CDR3 DNA: TGTGCCAGCAGCCCTCGACCGGGACAATCACCCCTCCACTTT; CDR3 protein: CASSPRPGQSPLHF
J gene: TRBJ2-3; D gene: NA; V gene: TRBV9; CDR3 length: 12; clone size: NA; CDR3 DNA: TGTGCCAGCAGCGTACAGGCAGATACGCAGTATTTT; CDR3 protein: CASSVQADTQYF
J gene: TRBJ1-4; D gene: NA; V gene: TRBV7-9; CDR3 length: 15; clone size: NA; CDR3 DNA: TGTGCCAGCAGCCCCAGTGCGACCCTGGGCGAAAAACTGTTTTTT; CDR3 protein: CASSPSATLGEKLFF
J gene: TRBJ2-5; D gene: NA; V gene: TRBV18; CDR3 length: 13; clone size: few; CDR3 DNA: TGTGCCAGCTCCCCGGCAGGTCGGGAGACCCAGTACTTC; CDR3 protein: CASSPAGRETQYF
J gene: TRBJ2-1; D gene: TRBD1; V gene: TRBV24-1; CDR3 length: 14; clone size: NA; CDR3 DNA: TGTGCCACCAGTGATTTCAAGGACAGGGTTCTTTATTTCTTC; CDR3 protein: CATSDFKDRVLYFF
J gene: TRBJ2-4; D gene: NA; V gene: TRBV7-2; CDR3 length: 12; clone size: NA; CDR3 DNA: TGTGCCAGCAGCGACCGAGTGGACATTCAGTACTTC; CDR3 protein: CASSDRVDIQYF
J gene: TRBJ1-5; D gene: NA; V gene: TRBV27; CDR3 length: 10; clone size: few; CDR3 DNA: TGTGCCAGCATTATCCAGCCCCAGCATTTT; CDR3 protein: CASIIQPQHF
J gene: TRBJ2-1; D gene: NA; V gene: TRBV12-3/TRBV12-4; CDR3 length: 15; clone size: few; CDR3 DNA: TGTGCCAGCAGTTTAGGGGGGGGGCCCCACAATGAGCAGTTCTTC; CDR3 protein: CASSLGGGPHNEQFF
J gene: TRBJ2-7; D gene: NA; V gene: TRBV7-9; CDR3 length: 15; clone size: few; CDR3 DNA: TGTGCCAGCAGCCTCTCCGGAGGAGTATCCTACGAGCAGTACTTC; CDR3 protein: CASSLSGGVSYEQYF
J gene: TRBJ1-5; D gene: NA; V gene: TRBV7-8; CDR3 length: 14; clone size: NA; CDR3 DNA: TGTGCCAGCACTGTAGTGGGCGGCAATCAGCCCCAGCATTTT; CDR3 protein: CASTVVGGNQPQHF
J gene: TRBJ2-3; D gene: NA; V gene: TRBV7-2; CDR3 length: 13; clone size: NA; CDR3 DNA: TGTGCCAGCAGCTACGGGGAGACAGATACGCAGTATTTT; CDR3 protein: CASSYGETDTQYF
J gene: TRBJ1-1; D gene: NA; V gene: TRBV12-3/TRBV12-4; CDR3 length: 15; clone size: few; CDR3 DNA: TGTGCCAGCAGTCCAGCAGGGAGCCGGAACACTGAAGCTTTCTTT; CDR3 protein: CASSPAGSRNTEAFF
J gene: TRBJ1-2; D gene: NA; V gene: TRBV19; CDR3 length: 13; clone size: NA; CDR3 DNA: TGTGCCAGTAGACCGGGACCAGCCTATGGCTACACCTTC; CDR3 protein: CASRPGPAYGYTF
J gene: TRBJ1-3; D gene: TRBD1; V gene: TRBV5-1; CDR3 length: 15; clone size: NA; CDR3 DNA: TGCGCCAGCAGCTTACAGGGGGTCTCTGGAAACACCATATATTTT; CDR3 protein: CASSLQGVSGNTIYF
J gene: TRBJ1-1; D gene: TRBD1; V gene: TRBV5-1; CDR3 length: 17; clone size: NA; CDR3 DNA: TGCGCCAGCAGCTTGGGCGGCCCACAGGGGTGGAACACTGAAGCTTTCTTT; CDR3 protein: CASSLGGPQGWNTEAFF
J gene: TRBJ2-5; D gene: TRBD2; V gene: TRBV5-1; CDR3 length: 15; clone size: NA; CDR3 DNA: TGCGCCAGCAGCCCCCGGGGGGGGCGCCAAGAGACCCAGTACTTC; CDR3 protein: CASSPRGGRQETQYF
J gene: TRBJ2-7; D gene: TRBD1; V gene: TRBV27; CDR3 length: 15; clone size: few; CDR3 DNA: TGTGCCAGCAGTTTAAAAGGACAGGGGTCCTACGAGCAGTACTTC; CDR3 protein: CASSLKGQGSYEQYF
J gene: TRBJ2-3; D gene: NA; V gene: TRBV11-1; CDR3 length: 17; clone size: NA; CDR3 DNA: TGTGCCAGCAGCTTAGGACAGACAACTGTTGGCACAGATACGCAGTATTTT; CDR3 protein: CASSLGQTTVGTDTQYF
J gene: TRBJ2-3; D gene: TRBD2; V gene: TRBV20-1; CDR3 length: 12; clone size: few; CDR3 DNA: TGCAGTCTGGCGGGGGGGTCAGATACGCAGTATTTT; CDR3 protein: CSLAGGSDTQYF